This entry is about one T cell receptor (beta chain). This clonotype was recorded at least ten times. Its antigen is not yet known. No much larger clonotype is one base removed from it; base qualities were not supplied. This record comes from a study of T cells in Graves' hyperthyroidism and ophthalmopathy (dated by TCRdb to about 2019). About the study as a whole: Peripheral blood was collected at initial diagnosis, before any treatment. Whether ophthalmopathy could be predicted prospectively was tested in an independent validation cohort made up of 18 to 20 hyperthyroidism patients plus 17 patients who later progressed to ophthalmopathy. Once sampling was done, hyperthyroidism patients were given methimazole at a starting dose of 30 mg daily, whereas ophthalmopathy patients were given high-dose intravenous methylprednisolone. The paper describes TCR Vbeta CDR3 sequencing of 140 or so peripheral blood samples, made up of 43 ophthalmopathy patients, around 78 hyperthyroidism patients and 17 progressor patients. The 95 to 100 discovery patients were randomly divided into training and test sets at a 7:3 ratio. To identify TCR V-J signatures that set the groups apart, the researchers used a discovery cohort of more than 95 patients, made up of 40 to 45 with Graves' ophthalmopathy and approximately 57 with stable Graves' hyperthyroidism. In addition, the study compared T-cell repertoires in thyroid tissue and in blood from roughly 6 Graves' hyperthyroidism patients.

The full study reports these points: In cross-validation, a model built on a 13 V-J signature told ophthalmopathy apart from stable hyperthyroidism with 87.88% sensitivity and 81% to 82% specificity, and in testing the same model reached 80%/75%. No statistical method was used to fix the sample size in advance, and group allocation was not hidden from the investigators. In validation, progression to ophthalmopathy was predicted by the model with about 70% sensitivity and 72.22% specificity, a median of roughly 6 months before onset. Most expanded thyroid clonotypes (frequency above 0.001) were also found in blood, which suggests that blood repertoires may mirror thyroid immune responses.

Graves' hyperthyroidism was defined as stable when no progression to ophthalmopathy occurred over 18 months of follow-up. Hyperthyroidism patients were newly diagnosed, had a disease duration of under 2 months, and were aged 18 to 65 years. Exclusion was applied to patients with uncontrolled infections, other autoimmune diseases, pregnancy or lactation. Diagnoses were established on the basis of clinical symptoms, serum thyroxine and TRAb, thyroid ultrasound, and orbital computed tomography. PBMCs were isolated from about 9.1 ml of fresh peripheral blood by Ficoll-Paque density gradient centrifugation. Total RNA was extracted with Trizol reagent, and quality was checked on an Agilent 2100 Bioanalyzer. The TCR beta CDR3 regions were amplified from RNA transcripts. The TCR CDR3 was subjected to a first round of RT-PCR using the HTBI primer set and the Qiagen OneStep RT-PCR kit. Libraries were constructed in a second round of multiplex PCR, after which size selection and purification were carried out. The libraries were sequenced on an Illumina HiSeq2000 using paired-end 100 bp reads. Per the source publication's procedure: Raw data were processed with SOAPnuke, discarding reads with adapters, uncalled bases, mean Phred below 15, or no exact constant-primer or identifier match. COPE v1.2.5 was used to merge the high-quality paired reads, and each unique nucleotide sequence was defined as a clonotype. MiTCR v1.1 was used to align clonotypes to the IMGT TRBV, TRBD and TRBJ reference segments. The analysis included only V-J combinations with a frequency above 0.0001, which together covered around 99% of the repertoires. A TCS score was defined as the ratio between F50 (clonal expansion) and ExV (chaos), using BLOSUM62-based TCRdist between CDR3 peptides within each V-J. Welch's t-statistics and random forest reduced 500 to 650 V-J features to roughly 13, which were used in a naive Bayes classifier (R e1071). TCRdb reanalyzed the raw reads on its own, using fastp at Q25 for trimming and MiXCR for clone calling, and kept in-frame beta chains. Rows are combined by CDR3 protein, so each entry shows the most common genes and DNA. The V and J calls were not made by the authors but by TCRdb's processing. Recorded for this sample are roughly 660,000 distinct CDR3 sequences; around 16% of them occurred a single time. About a sixth of the sample lies in the top ten.

This sequence originates from a man aged 45 to 65 with Graves' hyperthyroidism. The sample taken for sequencing was blood.

CDR3 region: CASSSTDRGTYEQYF. The base sequence is TGTGCCAGCAGTTCCACCGACAGGGGGACCTACGAGCAGTACTTC. The rearranged segments are TRBV28 and TRBJ2-7; TRBD1 agrees with 9 junctional bases. CDR3 length: 15 amino acids, cysteine to phenylalanine. Just CDR3 DNA is preserved here, 45 bases in frame from base 1. Trimming takes 4 bases off V and 2 bases off J; junction bases not matched to a gene: 6. The germline V gene specifies MDHEN as CDR1 and SYDVKM as CDR2.